The 24 T cell receptor beta chains below were found in one sample sequenced in a study of control samples from healthy donors and cancer patients. Clones were sequenced by immunoSEQ multiplex PCR, and TCRdb holds only the in-frame ones, with some missing. The repertoire has fewer than 20,000 clones, approximately 86% of them found once; the top ten carry around a tenth. The specimen sequenced was PBMCs. These receptors all stem from a woman in her 70s with colorectal cancer.

This chain joins TRBV6-5 and TRBJ2-5, with D possibly being TRBD1 or TRBD2 (6 bases each). V was trimmed by 4 bases and J by 1 base, leaving 10 bases between them. Germline V gene data show CDR1 as MNHEY and CDR2 as SVGAGI. The CDR3 length is 14 residues. Here the CDR3 reads CASSWGASQETQYF. Here the CDR3 DNA reads TGTGCCAGCAGTTGGGGGGCGAGCCAAGAGACCCAGTACTTC.

This clone was seen once. This chain uses TRBV29-1 with TRBJ2-1; TRBD1 aligns across 8 bases. Germline CDR1 SQVTM, CDR2 ANQGSEA. This CDR3 spans 16 amino acids. Unmatched junction bases numbered 14, after V lost 7 bases and J lost 3 bases. CDR3 coding DNA: TGCAGCGGATCAACTCTTGGGACAGGTAGCTACAATGAGCAGTTCTTC. As protein: CSGSTLGTGSYNEQFF.

The chain uses TRBV19 and TRBJ2-2; D not resolved. This CDR3 spans 12 amino acids. Trimming removed 6 bases from V and 2 bases from J, with 4 bases in between. The V gene's germline CDR1 is LNHDA and CDR2 SQIVND (reference sequence). The CDR3 DNA follows: TGTGCCAGTAGCTCTAACACCGGGGAGCTGTTTTTT. Translation gives CASSSNTGELFF.

This sequence joins TRBV12-3 or TRBV12-4 and TRBJ2-7, with no clear D. Between the trimmed V and J ends, which lost 5 bases and 3 bases, there was a span of 11 bases. CDR3 length: 13 amino acids. CDR3 sequence reads: CASSQSRGYEQYF. The CDR3 DNA reads as TGTGCCAGCAGTCAGAGCCGAGGCTACGAGCAGTACTTC.

The chain joins TRBV3-1 (or the pseudogene TRBV3-2) to TRBJ2-1; the D gene is possibly TRBD2 (5 bases). V lost 4 bases to trimming and J lost 11 bases, with 9 bases between them. The CDR3 covers 11 residues. Germline loops: CDR1 LGHDT, CDR2 YNNKEL (reference sequence). CDR3 sequence reads: CASSPGKQQFF. CDR3 nucleotide sequence: TGTGCCAGCAGCCCCGGGAAGCAGCAGTTCTTC.

The chain has TRBV3-1 (or the pseudogene TRBV3-2) and TRBJ2-7; 8 bases agree with TRBD2. V shed 4 bases and J 2 bases; nucleotides not matched to a gene: 7. The CDR3 has 15 amino acids. From germline, CDR1 is LGHDT and CDR2 YNNKEL (reference sequence). CDR3 in amino acids: CASSRASGRTYEQYF. The CDR3, as DNA: TGTGCCAGCAGCCGCGCAAGCGGGAGAACCTACGAGCAGTACTTC.

J is TRBJ2-5 and V is TRBV6-5; the match to TRBD2 covers 11 bases. Germline-derived CDR1 and CDR2 are MNHEY and SVGAGI. V shed 4 bases, J shed 2 bases, and the junction held 6 bases outside the gene matches. The CDR3 is 16 amino acids. The CDR3 reads CASSSPSGRLQETQYF. Here the CDR3 DNA reads TGTGCCAGCAGTTCCCCTAGCGGGAGGCTGCAAGAGACCCAGTACTTC.

The gene calls are TRBV7-2 and TRBJ1-6; 9 bases line up with TRBD1. The CDR3 runs 15 residues. The ends lost 4 bases at V and 8 bases at J; junction bases unmatched: 6. CDR1 is SGHTA, CDR2 FQGNSA, per germline. Here the CDR3 DNA reads TGTGCCAGCAGCTCCCCCGGGACAGGGTATTCACCCCTCCACTTT. Its translation is CASSSPGTGYSPLHF.

The CDR3 nucleotides are TGTGCCAGTACGGCTAGCGGGGGGGCGACCCAGTACTTC. It codes for CASTASGGATQYF. The chain recombines TRBV19 with TRBJ2-5, with 12 bases aligning to TRBD2. The CDR3 is 13 residues long. Germline V gene lookup returns CDR1 LNHDA and CDR2 SQIVND (reference sequence). J lost 7 bases, V lost 7 bases, and 4 bases had no gene match.

This chain joins TRBV27 and TRBJ1-4; weak D call: TRBD1 (5 bases). CDR1 and CDR2 from the germline V gene are MNHEY and SMNVEV (reference sequence). V lost 6 bases and J lost 8, with 16 bases in between. The CDR3 is made up of 14 amino acids. The CDR3 DNA reads as TGTGCCAGCAGCTCCGGGACCCTAGGGGAAAAACTGTTTTTT. Its protein is CASSSGTLGEKLFF.

This chain links TRBV7-6 with TRBJ1-6; possible D gene TRBD1, 6 bases. The CDR3 has 15 residues. Germline CDR1 and CDR2: SGHVS and FNYEAQ. V shed 2 bases and J shed 9 bases, with 14 bases lying between them. CDR3 protein: CASSLLDSPGSPLHF. The CDR3 DNA reads TGTGCCAGCAGCTTATTGGACAGCCCTGGTTCACCCCTCCACTTT. The complete variable domain, with remaining parts taken from reference TRBV7-6 and TRBJ1-6, reads GAGVSQSPRYKVTKRGQDVALRCDPISGHVSLYWYRQALGQGPEFLTYFNYEAQQDKSGLPNDRFSAERPEGSISTLTIQRTEQRDSAMYRCASSLLDSPGSPLHFGNGTRLTVT.

The rearrangement uses TRBV10-3 and TRBJ1-5; 8 positions match TRBD1. The CDR3 length is 14 residues. Germline V gene data show CDR1 as ENHRY and CDR2 as SYGVKD. The V and J ends lost 5 bases and 6 bases, in that order; junction bases with no gene match: 6. The CDR3 reads CAISPQGAGQPQHF. The CDR3 nucleotides read TGTGCCATCAGTCCTCAGGGGGCGGGTCAGCCCCAGCATTTT.

V and J are TRBV5-8 and TRBJ1-5, with a weak D call TRBD1 (5 bases). Trimming removed 4 bases from V and 7 bases from J, with 12 bases in between. Germline V CDR1 and CDR2: SGHTS, YDEGEE. The CDR3 covers 13 residues. CDR3 residues: CASSQGLMQPQHF. The CDR3 nucleotides read TGTGCCAGCAGCCAGGGACTCATGCAGCCCCAGCATTTT.

The V call is TRBV10-3, the J call TRBJ1-3; no clear D. In germline, CDR1 is ENHRY, CDR2 SYGVKD. The CDR3 loop spans 13 amino acids. The V gene lost 10 bases and the J gene lost 0 bases, with 10 bases spanning the gap. The chain's CDR3 is CATKEASGNTIYF. CDR3 sequence (DNA): TGTGCCACGAAGGAGGCCTCTGGAAACACCATATATTTT.

This clone was seen only once. The rearrangement links TRBV4-2 to TRBJ1-5; 9 bases map to TRBD1. V was pared by 4 bases and J by 4 bases, with 2 bases of the junction left unmatched. Germline CDR1 reads LGHNA; CDR2 reads YNFKEQ. The length of the CDR3 is 14 residues. CDR3 amino acids: CASSPGTGNQPQHF. The CDR3 DNA follows: TGTGCCAGCAGCCCCGGGACAGGGAATCAGCCCCAGCATTTT.

The chain couples TRBV30 to TRBJ1-2, with TRBD1 identical over 9 bases. The CDR3 is 13 amino acids. Germline trimming cut 1 base from V and 7 bases from J; bases unmatched to any gene: 4. Germline V lookup: CDR1 GTSNPN, CDR2 SVGIG (reference sequence). CDR3 residues: CAWSGQGGSGYTF. The CDR3 DNA reads TGTGCCTGGAGTGGACAGGGGGGGAGTGGCTACACCTTC.

The chain is built from TRBV11-3 and TRBJ2-7; D is possibly TRBD1 or TRBD2 (5 bases each). Trimming shortened V by 5 bases and J by 3 bases, and 20 bases separated the two germline ends. The CDR3 spans 16 residues. Germline values: CDR1 SGHNT, CDR2 YENEEA. CDR3 sequence reads: CASSQVSGPSLYEQYF. Here the CDR3 DNA reads TGTGCCAGCAGCCAAGTGTCGGGGCCCAGCCTCTACGAGCAGTACTTC. The whole variable domain, remainder taken from reference TRBV11-3 and TRBJ2-7, is EAGVVQSPRYKIIEKKQPVAFWCNPISGHNTLYWYLQNLGQGPELLIRYENEEAVDDSQLPKDRFSAERLKGVDSTLKIQPAELGDSAVYLCASSQVSGPSLYEQYFGPGTRLTVT.

The chain has TRBV29-1 and TRBJ2-5; unclear D gene. V shed 7 bases and J shed 5 bases, with 14 bases lying between them. CDR1 and CDR2 from the germline V gene are SQVTM and ANQGSEA. This CDR3 has 12 residues. The CDR3 coding sequence is TGCAGCGCCTCCGACTTGGGGGAGACCCAGTACTTC. This encodes CSASDLGETQYF.

This sequence joins TRBV30 and TRBJ2-1; 10 positions agree with TRBD2. The CDR3 runs 14 residues. V lost 1 base and J lost 10; bases outside the gene matches: 7. CDR1 GTSNPN and CDR2 SVGIG come from the germline V gene (reference sequence). The CDR3 loop is CAWSAGLANLEQFF. CDR3 DNA: TGTGCCTGGAGTGCGGGACTAGCGAATCTCGAGCAGTTCTTC.

The chain recombines TRBV25-1 with TRBJ1-4; D is ambiguous. The V end was cut by 8 bases, the J end by 0 bases, with 7 bases between. CDR1 MGHDK and CDR2 SYGVNS come from the germline V gene. There are 13 residues in the CDR3. The CDR3 reads CASSLATNEKLFF. CDR3 DNA sequence: TGTGCCAGCTCGCTTGCAACTAATGAAAAACTGTTTTTT.

J is TRBJ1-2 and V is TRBV29-1; D is uncertain. CDR1 is SQVTM and CDR2 is ANQGSEA in the germline V gene. Trimming pared 0 bases from V and 12 bases from J, leaving 14 bases between. This CDR3 is 12 amino acids long. DNA for the CDR3: TGCAGCGTTGAAGATCATAAAGCGAGTGACACCTTC. Amino acids: CSVEDHKASDTF.

This chain links TRBV13 with TRBJ2-3; 9 bases map to TRBD2. The CDR3 has 21 amino acids. Germline CDR1 is PRHDT and CDR2 is FYEKMQ (reference sequence). With 5 bases clipped from V and 0 bases from J, the junction kept 21 bases outside the gene matches. Written as DNA, the CDR3 is TGTGCCAGCAGCCGTATACCCAAGCGGATAGCGGGGGTATCTAGCACAGATACGCAGTATTTT. Amino acids: CASSRIPKRIAGVSSTDTQYF.

The chain couples TRBV9 to TRBJ2-1, with TRBD2 identical over 8 bases. CDR3 length: 15 amino acids. V dropped 4 bases and J dropped 5; count of bases not matched to a gene: 8. CDR1 SGDLS and CDR2 YYNGEE come from the germline V gene. Here the CDR3 reads CASSTSGSTHNEQFF. The CDR3 DNA is TGTGCCAGCAGCACCAGCGGGAGTACCCACAATGAGCAGTTCTTC.

The chain has TRBV7-2 and TRBJ1-6; D is undetermined. This CDR3 has 12 residues. Germline-derived CDR1 and CDR2 are SGHTA and FQGNSA. Trimming removed 6 bases from V and 10 bases from J, with 10 bases in between. CDR3 nucleotide sequence: TGTGCCAGCAGGGAGTCCCAGTCACCCCTCCACTTT. It encodes CASRESQSPLHF.